Here is one T cell receptor (beta chain) with its context. CDR1 and CDR2 from the germline V gene are SGHAT and FQNNGV. The CDR3 spans 18 residues. V dropped 5 bases and J dropped 2; count of bases not matched to a gene: 15. In the source study's methods: Amplification with reference gene primers provided the estimates of nucleated cell counts. TCRdb's copy holds only in-frame clones and misses some; the assay was immunoSEQ multiplex PCR. The DNA was the basis for D and trimming; V, J and clone size are from that table. The sample consists of a few hundred thousand clones, around 91% of them appearing once. In assigning cohorts, the study relied on participant-reported clinical history. The data originate from a study of blood T cell repertoires in COVID-19. On the study more broadly: There were acute and convalescent COVID-19 samples, and they came from the United States, Italy and Spain. T cells, B-cell-depleted T cells, or PBMCs supplied cDNA or gDNA.

Sample: PBMCs or T cells enriched from blood (not recorded which). The V and J genes are TRBV11-2 and TRBJ2-7; TRBD1 matches at 10 bases. This TCR derives from a man younger than 45 who had been exposed to COVID-19. Here the CDR3 reads CASSARDRGLPQAYEQYF. Written as DNA, the CDR3 is TGTGCCAGCAGCGCACGGGACAGGGGTCTCCCTCAAGCCTACGAGCAGTACTTC. Full variable domain (remainder filled in from reference TRBV11-2 and TRBJ2-7): EAGVAQSPRYKIIEKRQSVAFWCNPISGHATLYWYQQILGQGPKLLIQFQNNGVVDDSQLPKDRFSAERLKGVDSTLKIQPAKLEDSAVYLCASSARDRGLPQAYEQYFGPGTRLTVT.